This T cell receptor beta chain was sequenced in a study of T cells expressing NK-cell markers. TCRdb reprocessed the 5' RACE reads, with one entry per CDR3 protein and no DNA. This sample contains 150,000 or so distinct CDR3 sequences. This CDR3 is 15 amino acids long. CDR1 MRHNA and CDR2 SNTAGT come from the germline V gene. The chain couples TRBV6-4 to TRBJ2-5; the TCRdb D gene call, TRBD1, has no DNA to confirm it. What was sequenced was blood T cells: a sorted CD56 or NKG2C T cell subset, CD4+ or CD8+ T cells, or bulk PBMC T cells (not recorded which). This TCR was sampled from a woman between 50 and 59 years old in good health. The CDR3 protein is CASSDSAGVGETQYF.